Below are 15 T cell receptor beta chains sequenced from a single sample in a study of beta chain features in type 1 diabetes. Study-wide results and caveats: All four CD4+ subsets of Type 1 diabetes patients contained TCRB CDR3s that were moderately but significantly shorter.

No antigen is known for these receptors. The study reverse transcribed the entire isolated RNA, so it sequenced expressed TCRB transcripts. Using immunoSEQ multiplex PCR, the repertoire was profiled, and TCRdb retains in-frame clones only, with some absent. The table includes about 370,000 clones, roughly 9.8% detected once. The sequencing input was central memory CD4+ T cells from blood. Receptor source: a man aged 30 to 39 with type 1 diabetes.

The rearrangement links TRBV5-1 to TRBJ2-3; 7 bases fit TRBD2. After removal of 1 base from V and 5 bases from J, the junction contained 10 bases not matched to a gene. Germline V lookup: CDR1 SGHRS, CDR2 YFSETQ. The CDR3 is 16 amino acids. CDR3 nucleotides: TGCGCCAGCAGCTTGCGGGGGGTTGCTGAAGGAGATACGCAGTATTTT. Protein: CASSLRGVAEGDTQYF.

This clone came up a few times. The rearrangement uses TRBV27 and TRBJ2-2; no clear D gene. Looked up from germline, CDR1 is MNHEY and CDR2 is SMNVEV (reference sequence). Trimming cost V 2 bases and J 6 bases, with 7 bases left between them. This CDR3 region has 13 residues. CDR3 residues: CASSLLGPGELFF. The CDR3 coding sequence is TGTGCCAGCAGTTTACTAGGTCCCGGGGAGCTGTTTTTT.

The V call is TRBV7-9, the J call TRBJ2-2, with D unresolved. CDR3 length: 14 residues. The V gene lost 5 bases and the J gene lost 3 bases, with 10 bases spanning the gap. Germline values: CDR1 SEHNR, CDR2 FQNEAQ (reference sequence). The CDR3 DNA sequence: TGTGCCAGCAGCCCCAATCCAGACACCGGGGAGCTGTTTTTT. Translation gives CASSPNPDTGELFF.

The sample holds a few counts of this clone. The V gene is TRBV28, the J gene TRBJ1-2, with D hard to call. The CDR3 is made up of 11 amino acids. CDR1 is MDHEN and CDR2 is SYDVKM in the germline V gene. With 8 bases removed from V and 3 bases from J, the gap between germline ends came to 7 bases. The chain's CDR3 is CASASHYGYTF. The CDR3, as DNA: TGTGCCAGCGCGTCGCACTATGGCTACACCTTC.

J is TRBJ2-6 and V is TRBV10-3; TRBD1 agrees at 9 bases. The CDR3 has 17 residues. The trim removed 5 bases at V and 0 bases at J, leaving 5 bases unmatched. CDR1 ENHRY and CDR2 SYGVKD come from the germline V gene. The chain's CDR3 is CAISLETGGSGANVLTF. In DNA, the CDR3 is TGTGCCATCAGTTTGGAGACAGGGGGCTCTGGGGCCAACGTCCTGACTTTC.

J is TRBJ1-4 and V is TRBV7-9; D gene uncertain. Germline-derived CDR1 and CDR2 are SEHNR and FQNEAQ (reference sequence). CDR3 length: 13 amino acids. Trimming took 1 base from V and 5 from J, leaving 5 bases between them. This chain's CDR3 is CASSLGSNEKLFF. DNA of the CDR3: TGTGCCAGCAGCTTAGGTTCGAATGAAAAACTGTTTTTT.

This sequence joins TRBV5-1 and TRBJ2-7; D unresolved. Germline CDR1 SGHRS, CDR2 YFSETQ. Trimming pared 0 bases from V and 5 bases from J, leaving 15 bases between. This CDR3 is built from 15 residues. The CDR3 coding sequence is TGCGCCAGCAGCTTGGGTCTAGGAGAGTTCAACGAGCAGTACTTC. Translation: CASSLGLGEFNEQYF. Variable domain in full (rest from reference TRBV5-1 and TRBJ2-7): KAGVTQTPRYLIKTRGQQVTLSCSPISGHRSVSWYQQTPGQGLQFLFEYFSETQRNKGNFPGRFSGRQFSNSRSEMNVSTLELGDSALYLCASSLGLGEFNEQYFGPGTRLTVT.

This clone was observed a handful of times. Here the CDR3 reads CASSAGRGEQFF. In DNA, the CDR3 is TGCGCCAGCAGCGCGGGACGTGGTGAGCAGTTCTTC. This rearrangement joins TRBV5-1 to TRBJ2-1; tentative D call: TRBD2 (6 bases). This CDR3 region has 12 residues. The germline V gene has CDR1 SGHRS and CDR2 YFSETQ. The V and J ends lost 4 bases and 9 bases respectively, with 11 bases between them.

The sample holds many counts of this clone. The chain joins TRBV28 to TRBJ2-3, with D tentatively TRBD1 (6 bases). Germline lookup yields CDR1 MDHEN and CDR2 SYDVKM. Deletions cut 2 bases from V and 9 bases from J, with 18 bases between. There are 15 residues in the CDR3. The CDR3 region is CASSLAGTRLGTQYF. The CDR3 DNA is TGTGCCAGCAGTTTAGCCGGGACACGGCTTGGAACGCAGTATTTT.

Worth noting for this clone: This is likely a read error, given that the CDR3 carries no conserved phenylalanine or tryptophan at its end. Because the CDR3's place on the DNA is in doubt, the DNA is left out and the CDR3 is given as listed by TCRdb. This chain uses TRBV4-1 with TRBJ1-1. Germline CDR1 is MGHRA and CDR2 is YSYEKL. The CDR3 comprises 11 residues, both ends counted. The CDR3 spells CASSQEVEGDH.

Many counts were recorded for this clone. CDR3 sequence (DNA): TGTGCCAGCAGCCAAGACAGGGCAAGGCGTGGGTACGAGCAGTACTTC. Translated, it gives CASSQDRARRGYEQYF. The rearrangement links TRBV7-3 to TRBJ2-7; TRBD1 aligns across 7 bases. The V gene's germline CDR1 is SGHTA and CDR2 FQGTGA. After removal of 5 bases from V and 4 bases from J, the junction contained 14 bases not matched to a gene. CDR3 size: 16 residues.

This clone was recorded a few times. This chain uses TRBV6-5 with TRBJ2-3, with no clear D. The CDR3 is 14 amino acids. Germline CDR1 and CDR2: MNHEY and SVGAGI. V was trimmed by 11 bases and J by 3 bases, leaving 18 bases between them. The CDR3 DNA sequence: TGTGCCGGACGGACCGGCGAGTGGACAGATACGCAGTATTTT. This translates into CAGRTGEWTDTQYF.

This clone showed up just a few times. The V gene is TRBV5-1, the J gene TRBJ1-3, with D perhaps matching TRBD1 (5 bases). The CDR3 has 16 amino acids. The V end lost 4 bases, the J end lost 4 bases, and 18 bases lay between the germline ends. Germline V gene lookup returns CDR1 SGHRS and CDR2 YFSETQ. DNA for the CDR3: TGCGCCAGCAGCCTAACCGAGACAGCCACGGGAAACACCATATATTTT. It specifies CASSLTETATGNTIYF.

This clone was picked up a small number of times. This chain uses TRBV7-6 with TRBJ2-7; 8 bases align to TRBD1. Germline V CDR1 and CDR2: SGHVS, FNYEAQ. V lost 4 bases and J lost 3; bases outside the gene matches: 2. The CDR3 consists of 13 residues. The CDR3 reads CASSSGQVYEQYF. Written as DNA, the CDR3 is TGTGCCAGCAGCTCGGGACAGGTCTACGAGCAGTACTTC.

This clone was picked up many times. This sequence joins TRBV10-1 and TRBJ2-1, with a weak D call TRBD2 (6 bases). Trimming pared 6 bases from V and 5 bases from J, leaving 17 bases between. The V gene's germline CDR1 is WNHNN and CDR2 SYGVQD (reference sequence). This CDR3 comprises 15 residues. CDR3 coding DNA: TGCGCCAGCAGAAAGGGACTCCTAAGAAACAATGAGCAGTTCTTC. It translates to CASRKGLLRNNEQFF.